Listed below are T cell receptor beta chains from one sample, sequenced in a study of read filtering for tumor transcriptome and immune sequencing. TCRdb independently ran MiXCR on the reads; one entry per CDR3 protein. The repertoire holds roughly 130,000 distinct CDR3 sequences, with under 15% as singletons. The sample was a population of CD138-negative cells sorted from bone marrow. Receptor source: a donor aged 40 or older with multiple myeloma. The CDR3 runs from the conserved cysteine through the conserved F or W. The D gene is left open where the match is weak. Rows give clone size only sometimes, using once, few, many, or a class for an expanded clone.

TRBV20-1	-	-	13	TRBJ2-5	CSANVISEETQYF	TGCAGTGCTAATGTGATCAGCGAGGAGACCCAGTACTTC
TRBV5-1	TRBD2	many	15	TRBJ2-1	CASSLSAGSANEQFF	TGCGCCAGCAGCTTGTCAGCGGGATCTGCCAATGAGCAGTTCTTC
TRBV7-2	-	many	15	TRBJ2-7	CASSPLETYSYEQYF	TGTGCCAGCAGCCCCCTTGAGACTTACTCCTACGAGCAGTACTTC
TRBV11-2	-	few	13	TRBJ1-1	CASSLDDGFEASF	TGTGCCAGCAGCTTAGACGATGGGTTCGAAGCTTCCTTT
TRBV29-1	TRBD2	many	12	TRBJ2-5	CSEGTTPETQYF	TGCAGCGAAGGGACTACCCCCGAGACCCAGTACTTC
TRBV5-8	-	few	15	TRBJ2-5	CASSFAGRAQETQYF	TGTGCCAGCAGCTTTGCAGGACGGGCTCAAGAGACCCAGTACTTC
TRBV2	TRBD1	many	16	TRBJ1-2	CASTSRTGELNYGYTF	TGTGCCAGCACTAGCCGGACAGGGGAACTTAACTATGGCTACACCTTC
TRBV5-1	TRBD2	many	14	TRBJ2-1	CASTLGGIRYEQFF	TGCGCCAGCACCCTGGGGGGGATTCGATATGAGCAGTTCTTC
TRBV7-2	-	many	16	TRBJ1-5	CASSPNQGNSNQPQHF	TGTGCCAGCAGCCCCAATCAGGGTAATAGCAATCAGCCCCAGCATTTT
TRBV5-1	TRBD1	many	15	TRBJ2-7	CASSVMGQGAYEQYF	TGCGCCAGCAGCGTCATGGGACAGGGGGCCTACGAGCAGTACTTC
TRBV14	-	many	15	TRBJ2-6	CASSHGGSGANVLTF	TGTGCCAGCAGCCACGGGGGCTCTGGGGCCAACGTCCTGACTTTC
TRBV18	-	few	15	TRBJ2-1	CASSPTHGAYNEQFF	TGTGCCAGCTCACCGACGCACGGGGCCTACAATGAGCAGTTCTTC
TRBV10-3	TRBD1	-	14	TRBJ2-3	CAISGQGITDTQYF	TGTGCCATCAGTGGACAGGGAATCACAGATACGCAGTATTTT
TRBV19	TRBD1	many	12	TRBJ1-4	CASSYTGEKLFF	TGTGCCAGTAGTTATACAGGGGAGAAACTGTTTTTT
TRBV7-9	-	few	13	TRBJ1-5	CASSQGGNEPQHF	TGTGCCAGCAGCCAGGGTGGCAATGAGCCCCAGCATTTT
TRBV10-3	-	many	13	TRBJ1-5	CAISERVNQPQHF	TGTGCCATCAGTGAAAGGGTTAATCAGCCCCAGCATTTT
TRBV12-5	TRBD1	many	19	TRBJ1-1	CASGLMNRGLRRGSTEAFF	TGTGCTAGTGGTTTGATGAACAGGGGGCTCCGAAGAGGAAGCACTGAAGCTTTCTTT
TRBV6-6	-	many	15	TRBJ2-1	CASREYEGAYNEQFF	TGTGCCAGCAGGGAGTACGAAGGGGCTTACAATGAGCAGTTCTTC
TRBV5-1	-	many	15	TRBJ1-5	CASSLLQGPNQPQHF	TGCGCCAGCAGCTTATTACAGGGTCCGAATCAGCCCCAGCATTTT
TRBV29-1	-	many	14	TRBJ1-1	CSVGIVTGNTEAFF	TGCAGCGTTGGGATCGTGACAGGTAACACTGAAGCTTTCTTT
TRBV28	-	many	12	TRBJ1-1	CASRAVNTEAFF	TGTGCCAGCAGGGCAGTGAACACTGAAGCTTTCTTT
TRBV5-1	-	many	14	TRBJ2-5	CASTDSRGQETQYF	TGCGCCAGCACCGACTCCCGGGGCCAGGAGACCCAGTACTTC
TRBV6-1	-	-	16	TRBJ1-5	CASRPWRDLGNQPQHF	TGTGCCAGCAGGCCTTGGAGGGATTTAGGCAATCAGCCCCAGCATTTT
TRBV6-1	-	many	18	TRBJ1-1	CASSESAVVAGARTEAFF	TGTGCCAGCAGTGAATCGGCGGTGGTAGCGGGGGCGCGCACTGAAGCTTTCTTT